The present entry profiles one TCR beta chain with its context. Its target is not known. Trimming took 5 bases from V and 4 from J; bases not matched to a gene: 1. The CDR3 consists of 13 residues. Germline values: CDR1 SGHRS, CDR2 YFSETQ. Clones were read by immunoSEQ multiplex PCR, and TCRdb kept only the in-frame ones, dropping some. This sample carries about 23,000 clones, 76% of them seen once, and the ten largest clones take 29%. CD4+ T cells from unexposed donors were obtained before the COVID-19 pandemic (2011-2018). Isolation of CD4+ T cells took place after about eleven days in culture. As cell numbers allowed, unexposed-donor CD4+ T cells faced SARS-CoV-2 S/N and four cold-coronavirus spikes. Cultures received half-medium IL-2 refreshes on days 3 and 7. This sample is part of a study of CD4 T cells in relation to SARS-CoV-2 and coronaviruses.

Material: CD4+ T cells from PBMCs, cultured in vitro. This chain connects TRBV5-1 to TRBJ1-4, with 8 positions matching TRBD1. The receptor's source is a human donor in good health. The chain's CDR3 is CASRGQVNEKLFF. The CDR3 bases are TGCGCCAGCAGGGGACAGGTTAATGAAAAACTGTTTTTT.